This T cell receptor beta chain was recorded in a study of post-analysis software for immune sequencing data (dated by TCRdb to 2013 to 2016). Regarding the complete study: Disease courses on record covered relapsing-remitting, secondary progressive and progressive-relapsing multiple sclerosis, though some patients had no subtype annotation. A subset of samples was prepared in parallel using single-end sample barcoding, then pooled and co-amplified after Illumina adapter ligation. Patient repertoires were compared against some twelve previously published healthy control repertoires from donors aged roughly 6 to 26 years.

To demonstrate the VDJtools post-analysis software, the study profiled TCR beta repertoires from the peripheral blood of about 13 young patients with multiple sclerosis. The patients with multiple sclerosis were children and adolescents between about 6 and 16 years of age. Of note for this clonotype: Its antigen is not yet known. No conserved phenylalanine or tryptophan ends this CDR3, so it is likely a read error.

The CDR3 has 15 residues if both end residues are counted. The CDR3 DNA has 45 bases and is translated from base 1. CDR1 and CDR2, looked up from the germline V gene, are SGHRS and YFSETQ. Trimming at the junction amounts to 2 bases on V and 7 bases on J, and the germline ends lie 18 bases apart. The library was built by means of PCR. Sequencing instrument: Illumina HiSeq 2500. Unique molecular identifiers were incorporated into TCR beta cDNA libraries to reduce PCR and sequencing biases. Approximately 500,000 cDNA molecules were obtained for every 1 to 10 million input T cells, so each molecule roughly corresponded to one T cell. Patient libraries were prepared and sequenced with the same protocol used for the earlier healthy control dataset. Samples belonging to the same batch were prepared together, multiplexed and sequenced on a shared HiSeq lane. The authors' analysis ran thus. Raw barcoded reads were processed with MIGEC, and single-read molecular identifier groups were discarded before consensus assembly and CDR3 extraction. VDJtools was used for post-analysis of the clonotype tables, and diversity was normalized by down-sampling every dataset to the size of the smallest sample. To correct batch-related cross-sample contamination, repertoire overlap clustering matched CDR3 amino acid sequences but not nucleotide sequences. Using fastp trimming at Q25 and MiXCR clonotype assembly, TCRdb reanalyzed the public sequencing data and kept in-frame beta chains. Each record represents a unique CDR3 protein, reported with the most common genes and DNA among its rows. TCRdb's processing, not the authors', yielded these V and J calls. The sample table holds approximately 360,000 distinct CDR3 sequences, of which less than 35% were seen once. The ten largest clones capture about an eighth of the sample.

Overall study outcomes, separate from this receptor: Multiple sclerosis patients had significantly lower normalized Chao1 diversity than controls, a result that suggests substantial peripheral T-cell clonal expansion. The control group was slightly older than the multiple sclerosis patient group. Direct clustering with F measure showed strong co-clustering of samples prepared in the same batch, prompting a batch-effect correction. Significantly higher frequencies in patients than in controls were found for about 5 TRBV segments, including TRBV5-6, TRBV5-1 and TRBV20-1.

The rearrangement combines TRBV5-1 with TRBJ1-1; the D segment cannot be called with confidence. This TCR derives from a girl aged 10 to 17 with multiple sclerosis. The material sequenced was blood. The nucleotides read TGCGCCAGCAGCTTCAGCCCAGCCGGAACCGTTGAAGCTTTCTGT. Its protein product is CASSFSPAGTVEAFC.